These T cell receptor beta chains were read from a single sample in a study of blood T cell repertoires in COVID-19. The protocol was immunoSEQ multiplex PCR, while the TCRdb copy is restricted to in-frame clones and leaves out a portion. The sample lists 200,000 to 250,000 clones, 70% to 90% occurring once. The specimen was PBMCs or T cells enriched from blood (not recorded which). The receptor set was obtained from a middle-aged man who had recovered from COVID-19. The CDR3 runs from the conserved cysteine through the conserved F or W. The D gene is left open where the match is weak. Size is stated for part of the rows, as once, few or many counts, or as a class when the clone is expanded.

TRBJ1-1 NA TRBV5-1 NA CASSLDGGNTEAFF TGCGCCAGCAGCTTGGACGGGGGGAACACTGAAGCTTTCTTT
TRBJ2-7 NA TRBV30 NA CAWSEQVLSYEQYF TGTGCCTGGAGTGAACAGGTCCTCTCCTACGAGCAGTACTTC
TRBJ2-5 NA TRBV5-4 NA CASSSAGTQYF TGTGCCAGCAGCTCCGCAGGGACCCAGTACTTC
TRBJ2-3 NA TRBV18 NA CASSRGGTSTDTQYF TGTGCCAGCTCCAGGGGAGGGACAAGCACAGATACGCAGTATTTT
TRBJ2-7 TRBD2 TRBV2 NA CASSATSGDYEQYF TGTGCCAGCAGTGCTACTAGCGGGGACTACGAGCAGTACTTC
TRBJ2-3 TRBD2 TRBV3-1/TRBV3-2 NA CASSQNRGLAGSWQYF TGTGCCAGCAGCCAAAACCGGGGACTAGCGGGCTCGTGGCAGTATTTT
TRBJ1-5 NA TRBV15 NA CATSRGSNNQPQHF TGTGCCACCAGCAGAGGTAGCAACAATCAGCCCCAGCATTTT
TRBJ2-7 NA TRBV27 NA CASSTGSYEQYF TGTGCCAGCAGTACAGGGTCCTACGAGCAGTACTTC
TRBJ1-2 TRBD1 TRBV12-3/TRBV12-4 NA CASTGTGGYGYTF TGTGCCAGCACCGGGACAGGGGGCTATGGCTACACCTTC
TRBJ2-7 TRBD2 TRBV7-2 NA CASSLMASGGTYEQYF TGTGCCAGCAGCTTAATGGCGAGCGGGGGGACCTACGAGCAGTACTTC
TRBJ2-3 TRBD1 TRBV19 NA CASAPDRGTSDTQYF TGTGCCAGTGCTCCCGACAGGGGTACTTCAGATACGCAGTATTTT
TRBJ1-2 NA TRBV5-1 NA CASSRTDNYGYTF TGCGCCAGCAGTAGGACAGATAACTATGGCTACACCTTC
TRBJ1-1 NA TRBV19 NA CASSIGRGRSMNTEAFF TGTGCCAGTAGTATAGGGCGGGGCAGGTCCATGAACACTGAAGCTTTCTTT
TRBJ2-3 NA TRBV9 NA CASSANRHTGGATDTQYF TGTGCCAGCAGCGCTAACCGGCACACGGGGGGCGCCACAGATACGCAGTATTTT
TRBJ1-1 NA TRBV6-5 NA CASSYLPGTEAFF TGTGCCAGCAGTTACCTCCCAGGAACTGAAGCTTTCTTT
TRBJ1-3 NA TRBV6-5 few CASSPGSFLDTIYF TGTGCCAGCTCGCCGGGATCGTTTTTGGACACCATATATTTT
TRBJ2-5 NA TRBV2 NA CASRQGGRETQYF TGTGCCAGCAGACAGGGGGGGCGGGAGACCCAGTACTTC
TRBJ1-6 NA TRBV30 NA CAWTFQGNSPLHF TGTGCCTGGACTTTTCAGGGGAATTCACCCCTCCACTTT
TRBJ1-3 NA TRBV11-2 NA CASSLSPMVDTIYF TGTGCCAGCAGCTTATCCCCGATGGTAGACACCATATATTTT
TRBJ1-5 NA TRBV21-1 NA CASRTGGETSNQPQHF TGTGCCAGCAGAACCGGGGGAGAGACTAGCAATCAGCCCCAGCATTTT
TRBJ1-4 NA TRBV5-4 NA CASSLGRAGGEGKLFF TGTGCCAGCAGCTTGGGGAGGGCTGGAGGGGAAGGAAAACTGTTTTTT
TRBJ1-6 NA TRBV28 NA CASSPSTGIGSYNSPLHF TGTGCCAGCAGTCCGTCCACAGGGATCGGCTCCTATAATTCACCCCTCCACTTT
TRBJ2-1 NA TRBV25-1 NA CASSGTSGVSYNEQFF TGTGCCAGCAGTGGCACTAGTGGGGTCTCCTACAATGAGCAGTTCTTC
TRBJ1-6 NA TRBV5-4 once CASSLRQNNSPLHF TGTGCCAGCAGCCTCCGACAGAATAATTCACCCCTCCACTTT
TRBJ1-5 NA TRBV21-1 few CASSYPKAGPNSNQPQHF TGTGCCAGCAGCTACCCCAAGGCGGGACCGAATAGCAATCAGCCCCAGCATTTT
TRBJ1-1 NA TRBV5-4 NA CASSPGAGREGEAEAFF TGTGCCAGCAGCCCTGGGGCCGGGAGGGAGGGGGAGGCTGAAGCTTTCTTT
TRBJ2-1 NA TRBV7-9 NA CATQRGNGQFF TGTGCCACGCAAAGGGGCAATGGGCAGTTCTTC
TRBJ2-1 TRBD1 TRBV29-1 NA CSVDHGQGGNEQFF TGCAGCGTTGACCATGGACAGGGTGGCAATGAGCAGTTCTTC
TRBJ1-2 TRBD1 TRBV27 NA CASSLRSDRANYGYTF TGTGCCAGCAGTTTACGCTCGGACAGGGCTAACTATGGCTACACCTTC
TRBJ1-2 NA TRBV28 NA CASSLPLPNYGYTF TGTGCCAGCAGTTTACCTCTCCCCAACTATGGCTACACCTTC
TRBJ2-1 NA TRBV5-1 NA CASSFRRVDEQFF TGCGCCAGCAGCTTTAGACGGGTTGATGAGCAGTTCTTC
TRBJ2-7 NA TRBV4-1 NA CASSPQRGGWEQYF TGCGCCAGCAGCCCACAAAGGGGGGGGTGGGAGCAGTACTTC
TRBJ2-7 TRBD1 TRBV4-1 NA CASSQDRATGLFSYEQYF TGCGCCAGCAGCCAAGACCGAGCGACAGGGTTGTTCTCGTACGAGCAGTACTTC
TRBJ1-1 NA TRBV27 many CASSYRGGKNTEAFF TGTGCCAGCAGTTATAGAGGAGGGAAGAACACTGAAGCTTTCTTT
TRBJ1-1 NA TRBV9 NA CASSVEGQNTEAFF TGTGCCAGCAGCGTAGAGGGACAGAACACTGAAGCTTTCTTT
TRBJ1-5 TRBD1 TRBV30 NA CAPRDREADSNQPQHF TGTGCCCCCCGGGACAGGGAGGCGGATAGCAATCAGCCCCAGCATTTT
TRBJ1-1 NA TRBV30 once CAWSGTKGISNTEAFF TGTGCCTGGAGTGGGACCAAGGGGATTTCAAACACTGAAGCTTTCTTT
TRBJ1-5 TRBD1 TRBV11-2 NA CASSVGTGASQPQHF TGTGCCAGCAGCGTGGGGACAGGGGCTAGTCAGCCCCAGCATTTT
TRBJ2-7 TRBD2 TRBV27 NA CATMGAGGTYEQYF TGTGCCACCATGGGAGCGGGAGGTACCTACGAGCAGTACTTC
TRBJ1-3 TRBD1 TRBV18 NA CASSPTGGFGNTIYF TGTGCCAGCTCACCAACAGGGGGCTTTGGAAACACCATATATTTT
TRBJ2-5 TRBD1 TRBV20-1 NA CSASFPGQGAGRTQYF TGCAGTGCTAGTTTTCCGGGACAGGGGGCAGGAAGGACCCAGTACTTC